The TCR beta chain under discussion was sequenced for a study of OX40 agonist ivuxolimab in advanced cancers. Across the whole study: The group had a mean age of roughly 56 years, ranged from 23 to 79, and was 82.7% male.

Study outcomes and limitations: Among T cells, CD8+ cells averaged more expanded clones than CD4+ cells.

As to this clone: Its antigen is currently unknown.

Here immunoSEQ multiplex PCR was the method, and the copy in TCRdb shows in-frame clones only, minus some. This sample carries some 63,000 clones, 85% to 95% of them seen once, and the ten largest clones take around 19%. Trimming pared 4 bases from V and 0 bases from J, leaving 13 bases between. This CDR3 is built from 15 residues. Germline CDR1 reads SGDLS; CDR2 reads YYNGEE. The chain combines TRBV9 with TRBJ2-5; TRBD2 might be the D (5 bases). The sequencing used CD4+ or CD8+ T cells sorted from blood, collected in a trial of the OX40 agonist ivuxolimab. This receptor was taken from an adult with an advanced solid tumor such as melanoma, head and neck, liver or kidney cancer. The CDR3 sequence is CASSHTYGNQETQYF. As DNA, the CDR3 is TGTGCCAGCAGCCATACGTACGGGAACCAAGAGACCCAGTACTTC.